The TCR beta chain described here comes from a study of T cells in localized non-small cell lung cancer. The study's findings and limits: Uninvolved adjacent lung showed peak T cell clonality, exceeding tumor. Sequencing covered just one tumor region, so heterogeneity cannot be ruled out. Appearing in adjacent lung were a median around 60 of the top 100 tumor clones.

Data came from immunoSEQ multiplex PCR; TCRdb stores just in-frame clones and leaves some out. The table records about 22,000 clones, 80% to 90% of them present only once. To note about this clone: No antigen is known for it.

The clonotype comes from a man aged 35-75 years with stage II squamous cell lung carcinoma. Material: PBMCs, obtained before any cancer treatment.

The CDR3 DNA sequence: TGTGCCAGCAGCACTACCTGGCCACGGGGGTCTGTGGACACTGAAGCTTTCTTT. Its translation: CASSTTWPRGSVDTEAFF. The gene calls are TRBV7-1 and TRBJ1-1, with D tentatively TRBD1 (5 bases). TRBV7-1 is known as an ORF, though its function is uncertain. V lost 5 bases to trimming and J lost 3 bases, with 25 bases between them. There are 18 residues in the CDR3.